Following are 18 T cell receptor beta chains from one sample sequenced in a study of blood T cells in healthy people across ages (dated by TCRdb to between 2014 and 2017). The library came from 5' RACE. Sequencing relied on an Illumina HiSeq 2500. A second roughly 7 to 11 cycle PCR used a sample-barcoded 5' primer and a J-beta primer mix. Clones were called with MiXCR by TCRdb after fastp trimmed the public reads at Q25, and only in-frame beta chains were retained. Rows with a matching CDR3 protein are joined into one entry that keeps the most common DNA and genes. Within this sample are more than 1.4 million distinct CDR3 sequences, with 40% to 50% of them counted one time only. The ten biggest clones cover roughly 7.9% of the sample. Material for sequencing was blood. Receptor source: a woman between 18 and 29 years old in good health.

About this clonotype itself: At one end the junction does not follow the germline gene, possibly because of a read error. V and J are TRBV4-2 and TRBJ2-1, with no clear D. CDR3 length: 13 amino acids. CDR1 is LGHNA and CDR2 is YNFKEQ in the germline V gene. DNA of the CDR3: TGTGCCAGCATCCAAGGTAGTTACAATGAGCAGTTCTTC. Protein sequence: CASIQGSYNEQFF.

This chain joins TRBV7-9 and TRBJ2-6; 9 nucleotides line up with TRBD1. CDR1 is SEHNR and CDR2 is FQNEAQ in the germline V gene (reference sequence). J was trimmed by 1 base and V by 3 bases; bases with no gene match: 7. The CDR3 spans 18 residues. The CDR3 sequence: CASSFPGQGSSGANVLTF. The CDR3 nucleotides are TGTGCCAGCAGCTTCCCGGGACAGGGAAGTTCTGGGGCCAACGTCCTGACTTTC.

The J gene is TRBJ2-1, the V gene TRBV2, with D perhaps TRBD2 (6 bases). Germline CDR1 is SNHLY and CDR2 is FYNNEI. CDR3 length: 14 residues. The CDR3 loop is CAAQGLGSYNEQFF. Written as DNA, the CDR3 is TGTGCGGCGCAGGGACTCGGCTCCTACAATGAGCAGTTCTTC.

The chain has TRBV4-1 and TRBJ2-1; D is ambiguous. Germline V gene lookup returns CDR1 MGHRA and CDR2 YSYEKL. The CDR3 extends over 17 amino acids. With 1 base removed from V and 3 bases from J, the gap between germline ends came to 16 bases. The CDR3 protein is CASSQGRSQTNYNEQFF. The CDR3 DNA reads as TGCGCCAGCAGCCAAGGTAGGTCCCAGACAAACTACAATGAGCAGTTCTTC.

This clonotype has just one count. One junction end does not reproduce the germline sequence, and a read error may be involved. The gene calls are TRBV2 and TRBJ2-1; the match to TRBD2 covers 11 bases. The CDR3 contains 15 residues. Germline values: CDR1 SNHLY, CDR2 FYNNEI. CDR3 protein: CASSSGGLAVNERFF. The CDR3 nucleotides are TGTGCCAGCAGTTCCGGGGGACTAGCGGTTAATGAGCGGTTCTTC.

The V and J genes are TRBV5-1 and TRBJ1-1, with 9 bases aligning to TRBD1. The CDR3 runs to 15 residues. Germline trimming cut 4 bases from V and 7 bases from J; bases unmatched to any gene: 11. Germline V gene lookup returns CDR1 SGHRS and CDR2 YFSETQ. The CDR3 protein is CASSPWTGAEGEAFF. The CDR3 nucleotides are TGCGCCAGCAGCCCATGGACAGGGGCCGAAGGTGAAGCTTTCTTT.

The chain carries TRBV5-1 and TRBJ2-1, with TRBD2 matching over 13 bases. The germline V gene encodes CDR1 SGHRS and CDR2 YFSETQ. Unmatched junction bases numbered 10, after V lost 4 bases and J lost 9 bases. This CDR3 has 16 amino acids. The CDR3 spells CASSPGLAGPHSEQFF. Written as DNA, the CDR3 is TGCGCCAGCAGCCCGGGACTAGCGGGGCCCCACAGTGAGCAGTTCTTC.

This clonotype appeared a few times. The chain recombines TRBV5-5 with TRBJ1-2; 10 bases are a match to TRBD1. CDR1 and CDR2 (germline): SGHKS, YYEKEE (reference sequence). J lost 7 bases, V lost 4 bases, and 7 bases had no gene match. This CDR3 has 14 residues. The CDR3 spells CASSLGTGEGGYTF. The DNA of the CDR3 is TGTGCCAGCAGCCTTGGGACAGGGGAGGGTGGCTACACCTTC.

The V and J genes are TRBV5-1 and TRBJ2-4, with D possibly TRBD1 on 7 matching bases. The end of the DNA aligns better with TRBJ2-7, so the J call may be wrong. CDR1 SGHRS and CDR2 YFSETQ come from the germline V gene. The CDR3 is 15 residues long. The CDR3 loop is CASSLGGGGNYEQYF. The CDR3 DNA sequence: TGCGCCAGCAGCTTGGGTGGAGGGGGCAACTACGAGCAGTACTTC.

This rearrangement joins TRBV9 to TRBJ2-3; 8 nucleotides agree with TRBD2. This CDR3 has 16 amino acids. The V gene end was trimmed by 2 bases and the J gene end by 6 bases; junction bases not matched to a gene: 11. The germline V gene encodes CDR1 SGDLS and CDR2 YYNGEE. The CDR3, as DNA: TGTGCCAGCAGCGTTGGGCGGGGGGCTACCTGGGATACGCAGTATTTT. It is translated as CASSVGRGATWDTQYF.

Points on this clonotype: A much bigger clone sits one base away, suggesting this may be a read error. The chain joins TRBV29-1 to TRBJ2-7; 13 bases map to TRBD2. CDR3 size: 16 residues. The germline CDR1 and CDR2 sequences are SQVTM and ANQGSEA. As DNA, the CDR3 is TGCAGCGTGACCGGACTAGCGGGAGCTACCTCCTACGGGCAGTACTTC. The encoded protein is CSVTGLAGATSYGQYF.

This chain uses TRBV7-9 with TRBJ2-5, with 9 positions matching TRBD1. This CDR3 is built from 14 residues. CDR1 and CDR2 (germline): SEHNR, FQNEAQ (reference sequence). J was trimmed by 6 bases and V by 5 bases; bases with no gene match: 7. CDR3 nucleotide sequence: TGTGCCAGCAGCGCCGGGACAGGGCTTAAGACCCAGTACTTC. This sequence encodes CASSAGTGLKTQYF.

V is TRBV4-2 and J is TRBJ1-4; D remains ambiguous. V was cut by 0 bases and J by 0 bases, with 8 bases left in between. The CDR3 has 16 amino acids. Germline CDR1 reads LGHNA; CDR2 reads YNFKEQ. The DNA of the CDR3 is TGTGCCAGCAGCCAAGACGGATTTGCAACTAATGAAAAACTGTTTTTT. This translates into CASSQDGFATNEKLFF.

A few counts support this clonotype. The chain uses TRBV10-3 and TRBJ2-5, with D unresolved. The ends were cut back, 4 bases at V and 2 bases at J, with 8 bases in the middle. CDR1 is ENHRY and CDR2 is SYGVKD in the germline V gene. The CDR3 loop spans 13 amino acids. CDR3 sequence reads: CAISGALQETQYF. The CDR3 bases are TGTGCCATCAGTGGTGCCCTACAAGAGACCCAGTACTTC.

About this clonotype itself: Germline and junction disagree at one end, which may indicate a read error. The chain has TRBV5-1 and TRBJ2-7; 10 bases map to TRBD2. The CDR3 has 16 amino acids. Germline V gene lookup returns CDR1 SGHRS and CDR2 YFSETQ. The CDR3 sequence is CASSLGGSGGPYEQYF. The CDR3 DNA reads TGCGCGAGCAGCTTGGGTGGTAGCGGGGGGCCCTACGAGCAGTACTTC.

The rearrangement uses TRBV2 and TRBJ2-5, with 9 nucleotides matching TRBD1. The junction had 6 bases not matched to a gene; V was cut back by 6 bases and J by 1 base. This CDR3 spans 15 amino acids. The V gene's germline CDR1 is SNHLY and CDR2 FYNNEI. The CDR3 DNA is TGTGCCAGCAGGGTAGACAGGGGGGTCCAAGAGACCCAGTACTTC. Translated: CASRVDRGVQETQYF.

The V call is TRBV6-6, the J call TRBJ2-1, with D possibly being TRBD2 (6 bases). V lost 1 base and J 8 bases, leaving 15 bases between the germline ends. Germline CDR1 reads MNHNY; CDR2 reads SVGAGI (reference sequence). This CDR3 region has 15 residues. CDR3 region: CASSYWRGERDEQFF. CDR3 sequence (DNA): TGTGCCAGCAGTTACTGGAGGGGAGAGCGGGATGAGCAGTTCTTC.

The genes are TRBV6-1 and TRBJ1-2; the match to TRBD1 covers 11 bases. This CDR3 contains 15 residues. CDR1 and CDR2 (germline): MNHNS, SASEGT. V dropped 7 bases and J dropped 1; count of bases not matched to a gene: 5. This CDR3 is CASTTGQGVNYGYTF. CDR3 DNA: TGTGCCAGCACTACGGGACAGGGGGTTAACTATGGCTACACCTTC.